This T cell receptor (beta chain) was captured by sequencing in a study of memory CD8 T cells in hepatitis C reinfection (dated by TCRdb to about 2017). Regarding the study in general: Three donors spontaneously resolved two consecutive HCV infections, while two donors cleared a primary infection but became chronically infected after reinfection. An HCV reinfection was defined as a positive HCV RNA test that came after two negative tests taken at least 60 days apart. Peak reinfection samples were collected 3 to 8 weeks after reinfection was detected. The TCR beta repertoire of virus-specific CD8 T cells was tracked longitudinally in five or six donors across an HCV reinfection episode. Roughly five reinfection cases with stored pre-reinfection samples were identified between the late 2000s and the early 2010s. Participants who had resolved a prior HCV infection were followed every 3 months in the reinfection study. Previously published longitudinal data on tetramer+ CD8 T cell frequency were used to select the peak reinfection time point. Summary of the overall study and its limitations: With only a few donors, the study could not reach definitive conclusions about public clonotypes linked to secondary clearance.

This clone has just one count. The target of this receptor is not known. No per-base quality is available; no much larger clone lies one base away. The library was generated by the immunoSEQ multiplex PCR assay. Genomic DNA was extracted from the sorted cells, and the TCR beta V, D and J regions were sequenced using the automated high-throughput method of Adaptive Biotechnologies. A two-step, bias-controlled multiplex PCR was used to amplify CDR3 regions. An Illumina instrument was used to sequence the amplified TCR beta libraries. For the original study's pipeline: Demultiplexed reads were processed to lower amplification and sequencing bias, and the IMGT database was used to assign CDR3 sequences to gene families. ImmunoSEQ software version 2.0 was used to analyze repertoire data. Out-of-frame sequences and sequences with stop codons in the CDR3 were removed from clonotype lists. Clonotypes below 0.01% frequency were excluded because they corresponded to less than one cell. To get richness, observed richness was divided by input cell number, while evenness came from dividing Shannon entropy by log observed richness. Repertoire diversity and similarity between time points were quantified using Simpson diversity and Morisita-Horn overlap indices. Clonotypes were sorted into dominant (>1%), sub-dominant (0.5-0.99%), low abundance (0.1-0.49%) or lowest abundance (<0.1%) groups. The germline index was obtained by subtracting total nucleotide additions from total CDR3 length and then dividing the result by total CDR3 length. Imported from immuneACCESS, the table was reduced by TCRdb to in-frame sequences with V and J called. These copies leave out some clones; in studies compared against another copy, an unresolved V gene accounts for under half, and the cause of the remainder is not known. That table supplies the V and J calls and clone size; D and trimming were determined from the DNA. Within this sample are around 45,000 clones, with 85% to 90% of them counted one time only. The leading ten clones occupy more than 0.95% of the sample.

Deletion took 7 bases off V and 8 bases off J, with a span of 21 bases between the germline ends. CDR1 and CDR2, per the germline V gene, are LGHNT and FRNRAP. From the cysteine up to the phenylalanine, the CDR3 has a length of 15 residues. Only CDR3 DNA remains: 45 bases, in frame from the first base. Taken with the paper, the label for time point translates to: peak reinfection, 3 to 8 weeks after reinfection detection. TCR sequencing was performed on the sorted cells directly ex vivo, without any in vitro expansion beforehand. The donors were people who inject drugs and were enrolled in Canada's Montreal Acute Hepatitis C Cohort Study (HEPCO). As controls, total naive CD8 T cells, sorted as viable CD3+ CD8+ CD45RO-, were obtained from a couple of donors at each of the three reinfection time points. Before sorting, cryopreserved peripheral blood mononuclear cells were thawed and used as the source for purifying CD8 T cells. CD8 T cells were enriched by negative selection with the MACS CD8+ T cell Isolation Kit. Cells were sorted on a BD FACSAria II sorter using FACSDiva software, and FlowJo was used for data analysis.

The specimen was naive CD8+ T cells sorted from blood. The label giving this sample's cell subset or site can be read as: total naive CD8+CD45RO- T cells. This receptor chain uses TRBV12-5 and TRBJ2-1; TRBD2 is a possible D gene, resting on 8 matching bases. This receptor was obtained from a young man with hepatitis C virus infection. The encoded CDR3 is CASADGGAQGDEQFF. At the DNA level, the sequence is TGTGCTAGTGCCGACGGGGGGGCGCAGGGGGATGAGCAGTTCTTC.